The T cell receptor (beta chain) described here comes from a study of regulatory T cells in long-lasting Graves disease (dated by TCRdb to about 2021). In terms of the full investigation: Antithyroid drugs had been taken for less than 3 months by newly diagnosed Graves' disease patients. Persistent Graves' disease patients were compared with newly diagnosed Graves' disease patients by peripheral blood TCR sequencing and RNA sequencing. The study took place in China and was registered as a clinical trial. A total of roughly 35 samples underwent TCR sequencing: 13 from persistent and approximately 20 from newly diagnosed Graves' disease patients. Overall study outcomes, separate from this receptor: The authors noted that the small sample size was a limitation that may lower accuracy. The study examined only peripheral blood because the primary lesion, thyroid tissue, could not be accessed. Sequencing and analysis were limited to the TCR beta chain. TRBV28, TRBJ1-2 and TRBJ2-5 were preferentially used in persistent disease, while TRBV20-1 and TRBJ2-1 were favored in newly diagnosed disease. A larger number of public clonotypes was shared among persistent patients (about 2,700) than among newly diagnosed patients (approximately 1,000). Compared with newly diagnosed patients, persistent Graves' disease patients had lower TCR Shannon entropy and fewer highly expanded clones, which suggests clonal expansion.

As regards this clonotype: Its specific antigen is unknown. Base qualities are not provided; no much larger clone lies one nucleotide away.

The CDR3 goes from the cysteine to the phenylalanine over 14 residues. CDR3 DNA is the only sequence kept; it has 42 bases, read in frame from the first base. CDR1 and CDR2, per the germline V gene, are SGHAT and FQNNGV. V is trimmed back by 4 bases and J by 4 bases, and the junction contains 3 bases that no gene match accounts for. Libraries were made using multiplex PCR. The listed sequencing device is Illumina HiSeq 4000. CDR3 regions were amplified by Arm-PCR with iRepertoire HTBI primers to construct TCR beta libraries. Before sequencing, the PCR products went through gel purification. On the authors' methods: A total of roughly 65 TRBV and 14 TRBJ segments were identified across samples and were used for gene usage analysis of CDR3 amino acid clonotypes. COPE and FqMerger were used to merge filtered high-quality paired reads into contigs. Contigs were aligned with BLAST to IMGT TRBV, TRBD and TRBJ reference genes, and CDR3 was defined per IMGT. Highly expanded clones were defined as clonotypes with a frequency above 0.1%. Repertoire diversity was measured by Shannon entropy, and V-J evenness by the Gini coefficient. Public clonotypes were defined as clonotypes shared by more than one individual. The public reads were reanalyzed by TCRdb: fastp trimming at Q25, MiXCR alignment, in-frame beta chains only. Every distinct CDR3 protein forms one entry, paired with its most common genes and DNA. TCRdb, not the original authors, processed these V and J calls. Across this sample there are around 360,000 distinct CDR3 sequences, with about a sixth seen only once. The ten biggest clones cover roughly a fifth of the sample.

Reading the label with the study, this specimen's time point is: newly diagnosed GD, antithyroid drugs for less than 3 months. RNA was extracted from PBMCs in TRIzol for both TCR sequencing and RNA sequencing. Graves' disease was diagnosed according to American Thyroid Association guidelines. Patients for the study were recruited at an endocrinology department in Xi'an, China. Each patient gave roughly 10 milliliters of peripheral blood, collected in an EDTA anticoagulant tube. PBMCs were isolated by Ficoll Paque Plus density gradient separation without further T cell sorting. An Agilent 2100 Bioanalyzer and agarose gel were used to check RNA quality, while a NanoDrop 2000 measured RNA concentration. These same data were also listed under a study on T cells in Graves' hyperthyroidism and ophthalmopathy. The second publication reports: Graves' hyperthyroidism was defined as stable when no progression to ophthalmopathy occurred over 18 months of follow-up. Hyperthyroidism patients were newly diagnosed, with disease duration under 2 months, and aged 18 to 65 years. Patients with uncontrolled infections, other autoimmune diseases, pregnancy or lactation were excluded. Diagnoses were established on the basis of clinical symptoms, serum thyroxine and TRAb, thyroid ultrasound, and orbital computed tomography. The TCR CDR3 was subjected to a first round of RT-PCR using the HTBI primer set and the Qiagen OneStep RT-PCR kit. Most expanded thyroid clonotypes (frequency above 0.001) were also found in blood, which suggests that blood repertoires may mirror thyroid immune responses. A 13 V-J signature model separated ophthalmopathy from stable hyperthyroidism, with around 88% sensitivity and about 81% specificity in cross-validation and 80%/75% in testing. In validation, progression to ophthalmopathy was predicted by the model with almost 71% sensitivity and roughly 76% specificity, a median of around 5.9 months before onset. To identify TCR V-J signatures that set the groups apart, the researchers used a discovery cohort of 95 to 100 patients, made up of fewer than 50 with Graves' ophthalmopathy and some 60 with stable Graves' hyperthyroidism. Prospective prediction of ophthalmopathy was tested in an independent validation cohort of approximately 19 hyperthyroidism patients and 17 patients who later progressed to ophthalmopathy. The 100 or so discovery patients were divided at random into training and test sets in a 7:3 ratio. Thyroid tissue and blood T-cell repertoires from about six Graves' hyperthyroidism patients were also compared in the study. Following sampling, methimazole starting at 30 mg daily was given to hyperthyroidism patients, and high-dose intravenous methylprednisolone was given to ophthalmopathy patients. Libraries were constructed in a second round of multiplex PCR, after which size selection and purification were carried out. Paired-end sequencing of the libraries was performed with 100 bp reads on an Illumina HiSeq2000. Raw data were processed with SOAPnuke, discarding reads with adapters, uncalled bases, mean Phred below 15, or no exact constant-primer or identifier match. COPE v1.2.5 was used to merge high-quality paired reads, and clonotypes were defined as unique nucleotide sequences. Clonotypes were aligned to IMGT TRBV, TRBD and TRBJ reference segments using MiTCR v1.1. Analysis was restricted to V-J combinations with a frequency above 0.0001, which covered just over 98% of repertoires. A TCS score was defined as the ratio of F50 (clonal expansion) to E x V (chaos), with BLOSUM62-based TCRdist applied between CDR3 peptides within each V-J. Welch's t-statistics and random forest reduced around 520 V-J features to roughly 13, which were used in a naive Bayes classifier (R e1071). Sample size was not statistically predetermined, and blinding of investigators to group allocation was not performed. The paper reports TCR Vbeta CDR3 sequencing of fewer than 150 peripheral blood samples: approximately 41 ophthalmopathy, some 80 hyperthyroidism and approximately 17 progressor patients.

Material: peripheral blood mononuclear cells (PBMCs), obtained at new diagnosis, from a patient treated with antithyroid drugs. This TCR came from a woman aged 18 to 35 with Graves disease. Donor details come from another sample of the same person, matched by shared clones. The sequence is built from TRBV11-2 and TRBJ2-5; 10 bases in between match TRBD1. The sequence in DNA is TGTGCCAGCAGCTCGGGACAGGGGTTAGAGACCCAGTACTTC. The encoded protein is CASSSGQGLETQYF.